This record concerns one TCR beta chain sequence. The antigen remains undetermined. The CDR3 runs to 14 residues. Germline CDR1 and CDR2: SQVTM and ANQGSEA. Trimming pared 6 bases from V and 3 bases from J, leaving 14 bases between. These data originate in a study of vaccination and CD4 T cells after COVID-19. Specified treatment: approximately 11-day PBMC culture with coronavirus spike peptide pools or control peptides (ViraFEST assay). Researchers used the Oncomine TCR Beta short-read assay to sequence DNA from cultured CD4+ T cells. TCRdb used MiXCR to reprocess the PCR reads, holding one entry per CDR3 protein. Altogether several thousand distinct CDR3 sequences are present, 55% to 60% being singletons, with the ten largest covering about 7.1%.

This receptor was identified in a human donor who had recovered from COVID-19. Source material: CD4+ T cells from blood, cultured in vitro. The chain is built from TRBV29-1 and TRBJ2-2, with D perhaps TRBD2 (5 bases). In DNA, the CDR3 is TGCAGCGTCCGAGGGTTGGCGGACACCGGGGAGCTGTTTTTT. This gives the protein CSVRGLADTGELFF.